Listed below are T cell receptor beta chains from one sample, sequenced in a study of PD-1 blockade in classical Hodgkin lymphoma. Generated by immunoSEQ multiplex PCR, the TCRdb table keeps only in-frame clones and is missing some. This sample yields 100,000 or so clones, of which around 90% are seen a single time; 19% belongs to the top ten. Material: peripheral blood mononuclear cells (PBMCs), obtained before the fourth cycle of nivolumab. These receptors were obtained from a human donor with classical Hodgkin lymphoma. CDR3s include the opening cysteine and the closing phenylalanine or tryptophan. The order of the fields is V gene, J gene, clone size, D gene, CDR3 DNA, CDR3 protein. D genes are given only for firm matches. Rows give clone size only sometimes, using once, few, many, or a class for an expanded clone.

TRBV5-6,TRBJ2-1,-,TRBD2,TGTGCCAGCAGCTTGGGGGCTAGCGGGAGGTCACCTGACAATGAGCAGTTCTTC,CASSLGASGRSPDNEQFF
TRBV19,TRBJ2-1,-,-,TGTGCCAGTAGTCCCCGCGCGGACTTCAGCTTTTACAATGAGCAGTTCTTC,CASSPRADFSFYNEQFF
TRBV28,TRBJ2-3,-,TRBD1,TGTGCCAGCACCTCAGGACAGGGACGCCCTTTGGATACGCAGTATTTT,CASTSGQGRPLDTQYF
TRBV10-1,TRBJ2-3,once,TRBD2,TGCGCCAGCAGCCGACTAGCGTCCGATACGCAGTATTTT,CASSRLASDTQYF
TRBV5-8,TRBJ1-1,-,-,TGTGCCAGCGCCAAGTGGCAGGGTCCAATGAACACTGAAGCTTTCTTT,CASAKWQGPMNTEAFF
TRBV7-8,TRBJ2-7,once,TRBD2,TGTGCCAGCAGCTCCCGGACTAGCGGGACTTCCTACGAGCAGTACTTC,CASSSRTSGTSYEQYF
TRBV25-1,TRBJ2-7,once,-,TGTGCCAGCAGTTTCGGTGGTTCCTACGAGCAGTACTTC,CASSFGGSYEQYF
TRBV18,TRBJ1-4,-,-,TGTGCCAGCTCACCAGGTCATAATGAAAAACTGTTTTTT,CASSPGHNEKLFF
TRBV28,TRBJ1-5,-,TRBD1,TGTGCCAGCAGTTTATTCTGGGACAGGGGAGGCCCAAATCAGCCCCAGCATTTT,CASSLFWDRGGPNQPQHF
TRBV2,TRBJ1-2,-,TRBD1,TGTGCCAGCAATCGACCGGGACAGGATCGAGGCTACACCTTC,CASNRPGQDRGYTF
TRBV23-1,TRBJ1-4,-,-,TGCGCCAGCAGTCAGGGAGGGCGGGGAACAAATGCAACTAATGAAAAACTGTTTTTT,CASSQGGRGTNATNEKLFF
TRBV16,TRBJ1-5,-,-,TGTGCCAGCAGCCAATCCGAAGATCAGCCCCAGCATTTT,CASSQSEDQPQHF
TRBV7-2,TRBJ2-7,-,-,TGTGCCAGCAGCTTAGAAGGGACACCCTCCTACGAGCAGTACTTC,CASSLEGTPSYEQYF
TRBV4-1,TRBJ2-2,-,TRBD2,TGCGCCAGCAGCCAGCCACTAGCGGGAGGGGGTAAGGGGGAGCTGTTTTTT,CASSQPLAGGGKGELFF
TRBV6-1,TRBJ2-4,-,TRBD2,TGTGCCAGCAGTGAAGCGGGCCGCGGGAGGGCCGAACTAGCCAAAAACATTCAGTACTTC,CASSEAGRGRAELAKNIQYF
TRBV15,TRBJ1-2,-,TRBD1,TGTGCCACCGGCCGGGACAGTGACTATGGCTACACCTTC,CATGRDSDYGYTF
TRBV5-6,TRBJ2-1,-,-,TGTGCCAGCAGCTTGGCCCCGGGGTTTGAGCAGTTCTTC,CASSLAPGFEQFF
TRBV19,TRBJ1-1,-,-,TGTGCCAGTAGTGGCAGGGGCAATACTGAAGCTTTCTTT,CASSGRGNTEAFF
TRBV5-1,TRBJ2-2,-,TRBD2,TGCGCCAGCAGAGGACGGGAGGTGAGGACCGGGGAGCTGTTTTTT,CASRGREVRTGELFF
TRBV6-6,TRBJ1-1,-,TRBD1,TGTGCCAGCAGTTACTCGTGGGAGGGGGCCAACACTGAAGCTTTCTTT,CASSYSWEGANTEAFF
TRBV19,TRBJ2-2,-,TRBD2,TGTGCCAGTAGTATAGGTACTAGCGGGAGGTATACCGGGGAGCTGTTTTTT,CASSIGTSGRYTGELFF
TRBV11-2,TRBJ2-7,-,TRBD1,TGTGCCAGCAGCTTGGGGACAGGGGGCTACTTTTCCTACGAGCAGTACTTC,CASSLGTGGYFSYEQYF
TRBV28,TRBJ1-5,-,-,TGTGCCAGCAGCCCGACCAGGGGCAATCAGCCCCAGCATTTT,CASSPTRGNQPQHF
TRBV27,TRBJ2-1,-,-,TGTGCCAGCAGTTTAAGACAGACTACATTAAATGAGCAGTTCTTC,CASSLRQTTLNEQFF
TRBV6-1,TRBJ1-2,-,-,TGTGCCAGCAGTGAAATTTTGGACTATGGCTACACCTTC,CASSEILDYGYTF
TRBV30,TRBJ1-1,-,-,TGTGCCTACGAGGGGGGGGCAGGGAACACTGAAGCTTTCTTT,CAYEGGAGNTEAFF
TRBV19,TRBJ1-1,-,-,TGTGCCAGTAGTAGTCCGGCTAGCATGAACACTGAAGCTTTCTTT,CASSSPASMNTEAFF
TRBV15,TRBJ1-5,-,TRBD1,TGTGCCACCAGCAGGAAGGGACAGGGGGCGATTCAGCCCCAGCATTTT,CATSRKGQGAIQPQHF
TRBV5-6,TRBJ2-7,-,-,TGTGCCAGCAGCTTTGGCCAGCCCTACGAGCAGTACTTC,CASSFGQPYEQYF
TRBV28,TRBJ1-5,-,-,TGTGCCAGCAGTTTATTCCAGGGAGGACAGCCCCAGCATTTT,CASSLFQGGQPQHF
TRBV29-1,TRBJ1-1,-,TRBD1,TGCAGCGGATGGGACAGGGGGTCGGCGATGAACACTGAAGCTTTCTTT,CSGWDRGSAMNTEAFF
TRBV2,TRBJ2-5,-,-,TGTGCCAGCAAATATGAAGAGACCCAGTACTTC,CASKYEETQYF
TRBV7-2,TRBJ2-3,-,TRBD2,TGTGCCAGCAGCTTCGCGGGAGGGTTCGCAGATACGCAGTATTTT,CASSFAGGFADTQYF
TRBV29-1,TRBJ2-2,-,-,TGCAGCGCTACATACACACTTAGGGGTACCGGGGAGCTGTTTTTT,CSATYTLRGTGELFF
TRBV11-2,TRBJ1-4,-,-,TGTGCCAGCAGCCCGAGACAGGTCCCTAATGAAAAACTGTTTTTT,CASSPRQVPNEKLFF
TRBV2,TRBJ2-2,-,TRBD2,TGTGCCAGCAACCCCAGCGGGAGTAACACCGGGGAGCTGTTTTTT,CASNPSGSNTGELFF
TRBV5-1,TRBJ2-5,-,TRBD1,TGCGCCAGTAACCGGGACAGACAAGAGACCCAGTACTTC,CASNRDRQETQYF
TRBV27,TRBJ2-1,few,TRBD2,TGTGCCAGCAGTTCGACTAGCGGGTACATCAATGAGCAGTTCTTC,CASSSTSGYINEQFF
TRBV19,TRBJ1-5,once,-,TGTGCCAGTAGTATAGTTCGGGGGGGAGGAAAACCCCAGCATTTT,CASSIVRGGGKPQHF
TRBV2,TRBJ1-2,-,-,TGTGCCAGCAGTGGTCCGGCAGGGTTCGATTCTAACTATGGCTACACCTTC,CASSGPAGFDSNYGYTF
TRBV7-9,TRBJ1-2,few,-,TGTGCCAGCAGCTTCCTGGACGAGGCTGGCTACACCTTC,CASSFLDEAGYTF
TRBV6-6,TRBJ2-3,-,-,TGTGCCAGCAGTTACTCGAACTTGGTGGCTAGCACTACGCAGTATTTT,CASSYSNLVASTTQYF
TRBV7-2,TRBJ1-1,-,-,TGTGCCAGCAGCTTAGCGAGGGGGACTGAAGCTTTCTTT,CASSLARGTEAFF
TRBV5-6,TRBJ2-1,-,-,TGTGCCAGCAGCTTGAAGATAGGCTCGAGCTCCTACAATGAGCAGTTCTTC,CASSLKIGSSSYNEQFF
TRBV7-2,TRBJ2-3,-,TRBD2,TGTGCCAGCAGCCGTTCTCTGCGGGAGGGATCCACAGATACGCAGTATTTT,CASSRSLREGSTDTQYF
TRBV7-9,TRBJ2-7,-,-,TGTGCCAGCAGCTTAGCCGCTGCGGTCTCGGGCGAGCAGTACTTC,CASSLAAAVSGEQYF
TRBV7-9,TRBJ1-2,-,-,TGTGCCAGCAGCTTAGCCTACGAGTGGCAGCTTGGTGGCTACACCTTC,CASSLAYEWQLGGYTF
TRBV5-6,TRBJ2-3,few,-,TGTGCCAGCAGCGGCTATAGCGGCACTAGCACAGATACGCAGTATTTT,CASSGYSGTSTDTQYF
TRBV11-2,TRBJ2-1,-,TRBD1,TGTGCCAGCAGCTCGGACAGGGATTCCTACAATGAGCAGTTCTTC,CASSSDRDSYNEQFF
TRBV4-3,TRBJ1-4,-,-,TGCGCCAGCAGCCAAGATGAGGTTGGGCTTAATGAAAAACTGTTTTTT,CASSQDEVGLNEKLFF
TRBV5-5,TRBJ2-7,-,TRBD1,TGTGCCAGCAGCAATCGACAGGGCTACGAGCAGTACTTC,CASSNRQGYEQYF
TRBV18,TRBJ2-6,-,TRBD1,TGTGCCAGCTCGGCCGGGACAGGAAACTCTGGGGCCAACGTCCTGACTTTC,CASSAGTGNSGANVLTF
TRBV4-1,TRBJ2-7,-,-,TGCGCCAGCAGCCAAGATAGAGGTCAGGGAGCCTACGAGCAGTACTTC,CASSQDRGQGAYEQYF
TRBV9,TRBJ2-7,-,-,TGTGCCAGCAGCGTAGGGGCAGGGTCCTACGAGCAGTACTTC,CASSVGAGSYEQYF
TRBV21-1,TRBJ1-5,-,-,TGTGCCAGCAGCAAGTCACACCGGGAAGGCAATCAGCCCCAGCATTTT,CASSKSHREGNQPQHF